This TCR beta chain was obtained from a study of blood T cells in healthy people across ages. In the study overall: Using template switching, researchers captured about one barcoded beta molecule for each two T cells. General study results and limits: PBMCs were not sorted, which prevented a conclusive comparison of naive versus antigen-experienced cells. Donor CMV infection status was unknown, possibly confounding age-related changes in expanded clonotypes.

Together with a sample-barcoded 5' primer, a J-beta primer mix was included in a second PCR lasting roughly 6 to 12 cycles. TCRdb ran MiXCR on the 5' RACE reads and lists one entry per CDR3 protein. The sample yields about 1.6 million distinct CDR3 sequences, roughly 32% seen once. With respect to this clonotype: Its antigen is unidentified.

The V gene end was trimmed by 4 bases and the J gene end by 4 bases; junction bases not matched to a gene: 19. CDR1 is WSHSY and CDR2 is SAAADI in the germline V gene. The CDR3 extends over 19 amino acids. The origin of this receptor is a woman aged 30 to 39 in good health. Sequenced input: blood. V is TRBV10-2 and J is TRBJ2-7; 10 bases are shared with TRBD1. Written as DNA, the CDR3 is TGCGCCAGCAGTGCCCCCCCCGGGACAGGGGAAAGGGTATGGTACGAGCAGTACTTC. It codes for CASSAPPGTGERVWYEQYF.